This paragraph reports one T cell receptor beta chain. Some clones are missing from TCRdb's copy, which holds only in-frame ones; the method was immunoSEQ multiplex PCR. The sample consists of some 50,000 clones, approximately 81% of them appearing once. CDR3 length: 16 amino acids. CDR1 and CDR2 (germline): SGHAT, FQNNGV. Trimming took off 1 base at V and 4 bases at J, with 13 bases between the two ends. This sample stems from a study of blood T cell repertoires in COVID-19. Study context: Some COVID-19 samples were acute and others convalescent; all came from the United States, Italy and Spain.

The genes are TRBV11-2 and TRBJ1-4; D perhaps matches TRBD1 (6 bases). This sequence was found in a man in his fifties or sixties with acute or convalescent COVID-19. The sequenced sample was peripheral blood. The CDR3 sequence: CASSLATGHLNEKLFF. The CDR3, as DNA: TGTGCCAGCAGCTTAGCCACGGGACACCTTAATGAAAAACTGTTTTTT.